The clone carrying this T cell receptor (beta chain) was counted many times. V lost 4 bases and J lost 9, with 15 bases in between. This CDR3 spans 13 amino acids. The germline gives CDR1 MGHDK, CDR2 SYGVNS. This record comes from a study of regulatory T cells in long-lasting Graves disease. Assembly of TCR beta libraries relied on iRepertoire HTBI primers together with Arm-PCR of CDR3 regions. TCRdb re-derived calls from the multiplex PCR reads in MiXCR, one entry per CDR3 protein. The sample shows hundreds of thousands of distinct CDR3 sequences, roughly 15% of them seen only once. Specified time point: newly diagnosed GD, antithyroid drugs for less than 3 months. PBMC RNA served as the TCR library source. The same sample was also studied in work on T cells in Graves' hyperthyroidism and ophthalmopathy. That paper states: Each patient was aged 18 to 65 and had newly diagnosed hyperthyroidism of under 2 months' duration.

V is TRBV25-1 and J is TRBJ1-2, with a weak D call TRBD1 (5 bases). Sample: peripheral blood mononuclear cells (PBMCs), taken at new diagnosis, from a patient treated with antithyroid drugs. The source is a woman aged 25 to 39 with Graves disease. The DNA for the CDR3 is TGTGCCAGCAGTGTTTCCGGGGCTCGGAGCTACACCTTC. Encoded protein: CASSVSGARSYTF.